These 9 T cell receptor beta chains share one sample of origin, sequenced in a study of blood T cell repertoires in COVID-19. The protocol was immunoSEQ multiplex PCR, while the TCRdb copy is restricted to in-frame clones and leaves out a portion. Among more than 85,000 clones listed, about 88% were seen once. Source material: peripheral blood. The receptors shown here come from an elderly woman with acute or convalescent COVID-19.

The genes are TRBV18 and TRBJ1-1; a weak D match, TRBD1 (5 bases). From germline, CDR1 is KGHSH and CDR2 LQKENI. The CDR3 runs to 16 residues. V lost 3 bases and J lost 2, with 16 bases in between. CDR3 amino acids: CASSPETGLGNTEAFF. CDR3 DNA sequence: TGTGCCAGCTCACCTGAAACGGGACTAGGTAACACTGAAGCTTTCTTT.

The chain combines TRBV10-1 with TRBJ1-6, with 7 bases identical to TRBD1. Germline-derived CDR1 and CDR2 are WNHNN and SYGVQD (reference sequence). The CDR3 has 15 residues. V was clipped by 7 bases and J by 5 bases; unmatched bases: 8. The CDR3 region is CASNAQGLDNSPLHF. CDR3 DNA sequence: TGCGCCAGCAATGCACAGGGGTTAGATAATTCACCCCTCCACTTT.

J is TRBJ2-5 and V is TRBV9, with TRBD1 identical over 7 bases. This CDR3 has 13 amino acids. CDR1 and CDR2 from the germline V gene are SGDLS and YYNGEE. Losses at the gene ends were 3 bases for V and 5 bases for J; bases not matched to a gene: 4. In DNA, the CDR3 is TGTGCCAGCAGCGGACAGGGATTTGAGACCCAGTACTTC. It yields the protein CASSGQGFETQYF.

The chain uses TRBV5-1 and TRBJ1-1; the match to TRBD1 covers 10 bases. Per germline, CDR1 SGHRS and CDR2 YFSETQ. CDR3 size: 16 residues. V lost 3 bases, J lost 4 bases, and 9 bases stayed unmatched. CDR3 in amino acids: CASSSGTGEIGTEAFF. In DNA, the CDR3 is TGCGCCAGCAGCTCCGGGACAGGGGAGATCGGCACTGAAGCTTTCTTT.

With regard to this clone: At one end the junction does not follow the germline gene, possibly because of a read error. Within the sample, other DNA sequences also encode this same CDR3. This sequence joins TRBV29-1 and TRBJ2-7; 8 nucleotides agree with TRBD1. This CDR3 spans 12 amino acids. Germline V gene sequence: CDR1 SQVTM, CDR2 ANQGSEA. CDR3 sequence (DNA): TGCAGCGGCGGGACAGGATCCTCCGAGCAGTACTTC. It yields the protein CSGGTGSSEQYF.

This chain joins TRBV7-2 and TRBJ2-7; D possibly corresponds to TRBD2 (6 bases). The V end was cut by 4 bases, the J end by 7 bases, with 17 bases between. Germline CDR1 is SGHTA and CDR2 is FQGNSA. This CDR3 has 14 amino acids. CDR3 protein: CASSSRGDFGEQYF. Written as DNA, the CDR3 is TGTGCCAGCAGCTCTCGAGGGGACTTCGGTGAGCAGTACTTC.

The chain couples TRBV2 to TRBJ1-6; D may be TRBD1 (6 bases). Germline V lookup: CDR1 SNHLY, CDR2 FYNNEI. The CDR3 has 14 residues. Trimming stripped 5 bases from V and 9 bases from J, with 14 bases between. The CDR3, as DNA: TGTGCCAGCAGTCTACAGGGTAGTAGTTCACCCCTCCACTTT. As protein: CASSLQGSSSPLHF.

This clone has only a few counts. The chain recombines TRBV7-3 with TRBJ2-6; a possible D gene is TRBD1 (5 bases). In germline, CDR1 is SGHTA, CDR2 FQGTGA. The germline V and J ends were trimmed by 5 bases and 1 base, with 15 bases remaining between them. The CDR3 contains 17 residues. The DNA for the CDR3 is TGTGCCAGCAGCGGTGGGGCAGGGTCGTCTGGGGCCAACGTCCTGACTTTC. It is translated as CASSGGAGSSGANVLTF.

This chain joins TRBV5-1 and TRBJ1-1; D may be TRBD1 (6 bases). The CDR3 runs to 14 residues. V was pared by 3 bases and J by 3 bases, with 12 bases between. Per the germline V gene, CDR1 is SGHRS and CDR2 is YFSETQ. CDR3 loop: CASSSQGTDTEAFF. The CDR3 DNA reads TGCGCCAGCAGCTCTCAGGGGACGGACACTGAAGCTTTCTTT.